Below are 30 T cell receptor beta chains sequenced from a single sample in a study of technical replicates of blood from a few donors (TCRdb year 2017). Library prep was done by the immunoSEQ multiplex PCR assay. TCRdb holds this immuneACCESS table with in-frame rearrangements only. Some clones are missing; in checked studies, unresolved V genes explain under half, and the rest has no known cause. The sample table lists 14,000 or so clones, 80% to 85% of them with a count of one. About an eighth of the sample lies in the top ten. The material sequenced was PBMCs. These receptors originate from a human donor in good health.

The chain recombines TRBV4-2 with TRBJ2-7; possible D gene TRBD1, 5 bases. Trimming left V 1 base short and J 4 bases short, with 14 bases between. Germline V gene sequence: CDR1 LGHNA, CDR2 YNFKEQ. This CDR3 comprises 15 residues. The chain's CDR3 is CASSQARVGIYEQYF. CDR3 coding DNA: TGTGCCAGCAGCCAAGCCAGGGTGGGCATATACGAGCAGTACTTC.

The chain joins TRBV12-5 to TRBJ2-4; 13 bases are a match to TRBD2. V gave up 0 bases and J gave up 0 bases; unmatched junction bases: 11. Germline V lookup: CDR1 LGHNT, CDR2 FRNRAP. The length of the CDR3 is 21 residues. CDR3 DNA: TGTGCTAGTGGTTTGGTACTGAGGACTAGCGGGGGTCCTCCAGCCAAAAACATTCAGTACTTC. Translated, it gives CASGLVLRTSGGPPAKNIQYF.

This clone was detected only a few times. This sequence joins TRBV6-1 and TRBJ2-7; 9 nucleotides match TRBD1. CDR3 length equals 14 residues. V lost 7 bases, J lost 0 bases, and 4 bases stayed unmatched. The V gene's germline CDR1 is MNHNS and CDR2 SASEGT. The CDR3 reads CASKRDRASYEQYF. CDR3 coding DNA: TGTGCCAGCAAGCGGGACAGGGCCTCCTACGAGCAGTACTTC.

In DNA, the CDR3 is TGTGCCAGCAGCAGAACTAGCGCAGGCGAGCAGTTCTTC. It specifies CASSRTSAGEQFF. The rearrangement links TRBV11-3 to TRBJ2-1; TRBD2 aligns across 7 bases. The CDR3 runs to 13 residues. Germline V gene data show CDR1 as SGHNT and CDR2 as YENEEA. The junction had 8 bases not matched to a gene; V was cut back by 5 bases and J by 10 bases.

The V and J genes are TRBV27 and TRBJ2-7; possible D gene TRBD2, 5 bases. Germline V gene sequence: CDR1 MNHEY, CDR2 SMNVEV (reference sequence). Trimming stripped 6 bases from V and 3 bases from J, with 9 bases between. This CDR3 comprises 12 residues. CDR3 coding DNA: TGTGCCAGCAGGGAGGCGGGCTACGAGCAGTACTTC. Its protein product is CASREAGYEQYF.

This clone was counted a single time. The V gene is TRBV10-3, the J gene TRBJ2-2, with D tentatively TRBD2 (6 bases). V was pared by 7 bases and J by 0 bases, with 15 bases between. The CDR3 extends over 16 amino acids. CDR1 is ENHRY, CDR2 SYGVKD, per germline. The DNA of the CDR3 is TGTGCCATCACGGACTACACTAGGGCGAACACCGGGGAGCTGTTTTTT. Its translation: CAITDYTRANTGELFF.

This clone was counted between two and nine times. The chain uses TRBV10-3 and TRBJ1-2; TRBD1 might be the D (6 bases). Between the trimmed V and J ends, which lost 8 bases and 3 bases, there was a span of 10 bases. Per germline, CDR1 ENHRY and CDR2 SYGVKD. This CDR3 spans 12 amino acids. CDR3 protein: CAIGGGDYGYTF. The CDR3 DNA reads TGTGCCATCGGAGGGGGGGACTATGGCTACACCTTC.

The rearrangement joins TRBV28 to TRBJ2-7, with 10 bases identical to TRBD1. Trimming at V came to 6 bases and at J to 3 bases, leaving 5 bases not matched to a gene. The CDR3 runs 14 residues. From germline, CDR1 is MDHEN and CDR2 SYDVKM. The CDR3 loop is CASSPDRGNYEQYF. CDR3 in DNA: TGTGCCAGCAGCCCGGACAGGGGGAACTACGAGCAGTACTTC. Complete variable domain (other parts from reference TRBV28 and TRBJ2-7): DVKVTQSSRYLVKRTGEKVFLECVQDMDHENMFWYRQDPGLGLRLIYFSYDVKMKEKGDIPEGYSVSREKKERFSLILESASTNQTSMYLCASSPDRGNYEQYFGPGTRLTVT.

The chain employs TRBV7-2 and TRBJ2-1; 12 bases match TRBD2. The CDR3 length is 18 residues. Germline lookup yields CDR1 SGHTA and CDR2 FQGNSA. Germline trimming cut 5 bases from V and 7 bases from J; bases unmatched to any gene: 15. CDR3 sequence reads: CASSLIPGGLAGQNEQFF. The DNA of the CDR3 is TGTGCCAGCAGCCTCATCCCGGGGGGACTAGCGGGCCAAAATGAGCAGTTCTTC.

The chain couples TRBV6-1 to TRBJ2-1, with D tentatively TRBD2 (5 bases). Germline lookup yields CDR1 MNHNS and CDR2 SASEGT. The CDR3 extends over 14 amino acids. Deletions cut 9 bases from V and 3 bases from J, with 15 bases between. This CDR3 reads CARWPGENYNEQFF. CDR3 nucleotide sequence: TGTGCCAGGTGGCCCGGGGAAAACTACAATGAGCAGTTCTTC.

CDR3 nucleotide sequence: TGTGCCGGAGCAACGACTAGCCGGGGCACAGATACGCAGTATTTT. It codes for CAGATTSRGTDTQYF. The rearrangement uses TRBV28 and TRBJ2-3; 7 bases match TRBD2. J lost 1 base, V lost 11 bases, and 12 bases had no gene match. Per germline, CDR1 MDHEN and CDR2 SYDVKM. This CDR3 contains 15 residues. The full variable domain, rest sourced from reference TRBV28 and TRBJ2-3, is DVKVTQSSRYLVKRTGEKVFLECVQDMDHENMFWYRQDPGLGLRLIYFSYDVKMKEKGDIPEGYSVSREKKERFSLILESASTNQTSMYLCAGATTSRGTDTQYFGPGTRLTVL.

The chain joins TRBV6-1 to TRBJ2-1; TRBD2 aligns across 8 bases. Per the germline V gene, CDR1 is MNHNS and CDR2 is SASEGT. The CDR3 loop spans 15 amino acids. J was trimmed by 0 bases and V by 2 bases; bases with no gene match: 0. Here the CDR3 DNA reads TGTGCCAGCAGTGAACTAGCGGGCTCCTACAATGAGCAGTTCTTC. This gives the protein CASSELAGSYNEQFF.

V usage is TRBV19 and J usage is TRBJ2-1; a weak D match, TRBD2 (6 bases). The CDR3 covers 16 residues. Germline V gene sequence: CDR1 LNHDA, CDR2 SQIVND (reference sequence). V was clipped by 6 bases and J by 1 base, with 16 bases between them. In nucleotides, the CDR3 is TGTGCCAGTAGACCCTCCCGCGGGGTTTCCTACAATGAGCAGTTCTTC. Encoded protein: CASRPSRGVSYNEQFF.

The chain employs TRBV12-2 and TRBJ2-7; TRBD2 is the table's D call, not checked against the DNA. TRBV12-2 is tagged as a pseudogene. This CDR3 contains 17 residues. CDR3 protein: CASRLWDYPPSSYEQYF. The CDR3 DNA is TGTGCAAGTCGCTTATGGGACTATCCCCCAAGCTCCTACGAGCAGTACTTC.

The CDR3 sequence: CASSFVANQPQHF. The DNA of the CDR3 is TGTGCCAGCAGTTTTGTGGCCAATCAGCCCCAGCATTTT. The rearrangement joins TRBV27 to TRBJ1-5; D is uncertain. From germline, CDR1 is MNHEY and CDR2 SMNVEV (reference sequence). The CDR3 is made up of 13 amino acids. Trimming left V 3 bases short and J 3 bases short, with 6 bases between.

The CDR3 protein is CASSPDRTWDEQYF. The CDR3 coding sequence is TGTGCCAGCAGCCCGGACAGGACCTGGGACGAGCAGTACTTC. The chain joins TRBV28 to TRBJ2-7, with 7 bases identical to TRBD1. The CDR3 is 14 amino acids. J gave up 5 bases and V 6 bases, and 10 bases lay outside the gene matches. Per the germline V gene, CDR1 is MDHEN and CDR2 is SYDVKM.

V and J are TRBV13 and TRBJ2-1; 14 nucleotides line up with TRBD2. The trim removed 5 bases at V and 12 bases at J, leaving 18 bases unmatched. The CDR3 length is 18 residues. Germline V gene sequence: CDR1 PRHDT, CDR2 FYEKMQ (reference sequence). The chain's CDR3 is CASSLALLGTSGREGQFF. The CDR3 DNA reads TGTGCCAGCAGCCTAGCTCTGTTAGGGACTAGCGGGAGAGAAGGGCAGTTCTTC.

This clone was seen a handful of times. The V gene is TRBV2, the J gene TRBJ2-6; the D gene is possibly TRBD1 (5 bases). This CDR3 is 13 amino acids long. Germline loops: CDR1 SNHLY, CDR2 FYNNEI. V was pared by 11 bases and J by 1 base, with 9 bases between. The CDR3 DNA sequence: TGTGCCGGCGGACAATCTGGGGCCAACGTCCTGACTTTC. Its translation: CAGGQSGANVLTF.

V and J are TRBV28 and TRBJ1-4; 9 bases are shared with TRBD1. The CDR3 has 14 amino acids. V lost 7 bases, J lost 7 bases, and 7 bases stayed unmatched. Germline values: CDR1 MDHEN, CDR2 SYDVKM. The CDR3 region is CASTSGTGIEKLFF. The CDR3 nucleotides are TGTGCCAGCACCTCGGGGACAGGGATTGAAAAACTGTTTTTT. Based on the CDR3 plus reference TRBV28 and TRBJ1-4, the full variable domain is DVKVTQSSRYLVKRTGEKVFLECVQDMDHENMFWYRQDPGLGLRLIYFSYDVKMKEKGDIPEGYSVSREKKERFSLILESASTNQTSMYLCASTSGTGIEKLFFGSGTQLSVL.

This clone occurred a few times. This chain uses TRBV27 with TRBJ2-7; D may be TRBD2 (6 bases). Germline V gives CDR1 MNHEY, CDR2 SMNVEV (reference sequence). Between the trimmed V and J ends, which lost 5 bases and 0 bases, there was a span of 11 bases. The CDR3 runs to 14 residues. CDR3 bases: TGTGCCAGCAGTCTAGCGCCGAGCTCCTACGAGCAGTACTTC. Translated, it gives CASSLAPSSYEQYF.

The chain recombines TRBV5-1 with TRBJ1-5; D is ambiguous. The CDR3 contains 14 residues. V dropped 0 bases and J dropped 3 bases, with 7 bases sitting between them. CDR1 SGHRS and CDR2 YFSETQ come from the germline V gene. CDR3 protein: CASSLDSTNQPQHF. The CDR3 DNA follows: TGCGCCAGCAGCTTGGACAGTACCAATCAGCCCCAGCATTTT.

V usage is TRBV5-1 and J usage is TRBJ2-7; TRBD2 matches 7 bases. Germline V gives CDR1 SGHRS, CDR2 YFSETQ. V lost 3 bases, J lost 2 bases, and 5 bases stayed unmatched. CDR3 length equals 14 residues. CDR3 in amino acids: CASSSRLAAYEQYF. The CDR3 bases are TGCGCCAGCAGCTCAAGACTAGCCGCCTACGAGCAGTACTTC.

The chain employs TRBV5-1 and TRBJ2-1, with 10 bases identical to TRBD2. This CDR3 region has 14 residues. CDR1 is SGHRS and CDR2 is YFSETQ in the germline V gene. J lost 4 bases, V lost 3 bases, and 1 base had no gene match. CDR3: CASSSAGGYNEQFF. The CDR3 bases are TGCGCCAGCAGCTCAGCGGGAGGGTACAATGAGCAGTTCTTC. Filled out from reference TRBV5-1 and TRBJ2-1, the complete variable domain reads KAGVTQTPRYLIKTRGQQVTLSCSPISGHRSVSWYQQTPGQGLQFLFEYFSETQRNKGNFPGRFSGRQFSNSRSEMNVSTLELGDSALYLCASSSAGGYNEQFFGPGTRLTVL.

Here the CDR3 reads CASRGAAGELFF. CDR3 nucleotides: TGCGCCAGCAGGGGGGCAGCCGGGGAGCTGTTTTTT. The chain recombines TRBV10-2 with TRBJ2-2; D might be TRBD1 (6 bases). The germline V gene has CDR1 WSHSY and CDR2 SAAADI. This CDR3 region has 12 residues. Trimming cost V 6 bases and J 6 bases, with 8 bases left between them.

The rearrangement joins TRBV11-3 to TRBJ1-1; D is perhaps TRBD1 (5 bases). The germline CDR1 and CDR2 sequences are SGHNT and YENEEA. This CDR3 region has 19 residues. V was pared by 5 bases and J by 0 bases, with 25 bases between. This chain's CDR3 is CASSPRDGGKDLMNTEAFF. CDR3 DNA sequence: TGTGCCAGCAGCCCTAGGGACGGGGGAAAAGACCTCATGAACACTGAAGCTTTCTTT.

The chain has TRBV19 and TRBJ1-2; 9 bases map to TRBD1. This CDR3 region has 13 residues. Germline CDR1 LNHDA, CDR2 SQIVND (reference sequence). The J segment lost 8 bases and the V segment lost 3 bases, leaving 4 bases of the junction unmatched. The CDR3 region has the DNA TGTGCCAGTAGTATGACAGGGGGGGACGGCTACACCTTC. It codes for CASSMTGGDGYTF.

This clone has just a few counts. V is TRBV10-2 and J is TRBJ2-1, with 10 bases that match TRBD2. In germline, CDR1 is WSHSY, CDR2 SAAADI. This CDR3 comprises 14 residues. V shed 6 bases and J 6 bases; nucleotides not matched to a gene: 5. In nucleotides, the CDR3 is TGCGCCAGCAGACCGGGACTAGCGACCAATGAGCAGTTCTTC. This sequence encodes CASRPGLATNEQFF.

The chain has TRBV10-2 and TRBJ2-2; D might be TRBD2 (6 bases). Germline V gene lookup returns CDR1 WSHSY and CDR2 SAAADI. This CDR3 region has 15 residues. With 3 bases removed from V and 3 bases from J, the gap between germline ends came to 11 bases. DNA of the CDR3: TGCGCCAGCAGTGACGGGGGAGACTACACCGGGGAGCTGTTTTTT. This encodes CASSDGGDYTGELFF.

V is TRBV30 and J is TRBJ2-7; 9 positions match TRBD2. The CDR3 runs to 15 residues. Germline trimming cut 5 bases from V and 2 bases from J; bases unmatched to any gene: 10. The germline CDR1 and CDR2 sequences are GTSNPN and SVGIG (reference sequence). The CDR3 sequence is CAWGESLAGTYEQYF. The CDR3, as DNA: TGTGCCTGGGGGGAGAGTCTAGCGGGAACCTACGAGCAGTACTTC.

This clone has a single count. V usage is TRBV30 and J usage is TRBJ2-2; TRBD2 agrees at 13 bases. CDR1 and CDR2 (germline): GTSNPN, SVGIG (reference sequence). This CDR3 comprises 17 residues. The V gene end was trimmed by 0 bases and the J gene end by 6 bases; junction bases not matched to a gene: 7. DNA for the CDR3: TGTGCCTGGAGTGTAATCTCTACTAGCGGGAGGGCCGGGGAGCTGTTTTTT. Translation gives CAWSVISTSGRAGELFF. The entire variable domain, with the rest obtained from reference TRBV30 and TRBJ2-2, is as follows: SQTIHQWPATLVQPVGSPLSLECTVEGTSNPNLYWYRQAAGRGLQLLFYSVGIGQISSEVPQNLSASRPQDRQFILSSKKLLLSDSGFYLCAWSVISTSGRAGELFFGEGSRLTVL.